This T cell receptor (beta chain) was identified during a study of T cell responses to AZD1222 COVID-19 vaccine. General study findings and limits: Every sample of the repertoires postdated the peak T cell response. Nearly half of the spike-specific TCRs reportedly recognize variant regions that carry no mutations. Baseline testing showed seropositivity in only 5 or 6 AZD1222 recipients.

Second-dose recipients at about 4 or about 12 weeks were treated as one pooled group. In regard to this clone: Its target is not known.

Produced via immunoSEQ multiplex PCR; TCRdb's table is partial and in-frame only. The table lists around 80,000 clones, 80% to 95% of them singletons. The CDR3 covers 13 residues. Trimming took 8 bases from V and 3 from J, leaving 13 bases between them. Germline CDR1 and CDR2: LNHDA and SQIVND (reference sequence). J is TRBJ1-1 and V is TRBV19, with D possibly TRBD1 on 5 matching bases. The source of this sequence is an adult who received the AZD1222 COVID-19 vaccine. The material sequenced was peripheral blood, taken 28 days after the second AZD1222 dose. Here the CDR3 DNA reads TGTGCCAGTCGGACACACCAGGACACTGAAGCTTTCTTT. This encodes CASRTHQDTEAFF.